Sequencing of this TCR beta chain was carried out in a study of T cells in Graves' hyperthyroidism and ophthalmopathy. Study observations and caveats: Most thyroid clonotypes with frequency above 0.001 were detected in blood.

Amplified TCR beta CDR3 regions derived from RNA transcripts. HTBI primers drove first-round RT-PCR of the TCR CDR3. MiXCR was run by TCRdb on the multiplex PCR reads, yielding one entry per CDR3 protein. This table holds hundreds of thousands of distinct CDR3 sequences, around 21% found once. The CDR3 runs 14 residues. CDR1 and CDR2 from the germline V gene are SGHNT and YENEEA. With V trimmed by 5 bases and J by 0 bases, 1 base remained unmatched. This clonotype was found many times. Its antigen is still unknown. Sequenced sample: blood. The chain joins TRBV11-3 to TRBJ2-3; 8 bases are a match to TRBD1. The origin of this receptor is a man under 40 with Graves' ophthalmopathy. The chain's CDR3 is CASSRTGSTDTQYF. In nucleotides, the CDR3 is TGTGCCAGCAGCAGGACAGGGAGCACAGATACGCAGTATTTT.